These T cell receptor beta chains were read from a single sample in a study of cytotoxic CD8 clonotypes in ibrutinib-treated CLL. Generated by immunoSEQ multiplex PCR, the TCRdb table keeps only in-frame clones and is missing some. This sample carries roughly 170,000 clones, 84% of them seen once, and the ten largest clones take about 4.5%. The sample was PBMCs, taken after 24 months of ibrutinib treatment. The receptor set was obtained from a human donor with chronic lymphocytic leukemia. The CDR3 runs from the conserved cysteine through the conserved F or W. A D gene is named only where the DNA matches it firmly. Size tells how often a clone was seen (once, few, many) or the class of an expanded clone, and some rows leave it out.

v_gene,d_gene,abundance,j_gene,CDR3nt,CDR3aa
TRBV7-9,TRBD1,.,TRBJ1-2,TGTGCCAGCAGCGACCACCGGGACAGTCACTATGGCTACACCTTC,CASSDHRDSHYGYTF
TRBV7-8,.,.,TRBJ2-7,TGTGCCAGCTGCCGGGACCCCCTCGCGGAGCAGTACTTC,CASCRDPLAEQYF
TRBV7-8,.,.,TRBJ2-1,TGTGCCACAGGGGACAATGAGCAGTTCTTC,CATGDNEQFF
TRBV7-9,TRBD1,.,TRBJ2-2,TGTGCCAGCAGCCCGGCCGGGACAGGGTGGATCGGGGAGCTGTTTTTT,CASSPAGTGWIGELFF
TRBV19,.,.,TRBJ1-4,TGTGCCAGTACCAGGGGAGGGTATGAAAAACTGTTTTTT,CASTRGGYEKLFF
TRBV7-6,.,.,TRBJ1-1,TGTGCCAGTAGCCGCAGGGGTGGGGGCACTGAAGCTTTCTTT,CASSRRGGGTEAFF
TRBV6-5,TRBD2,.,TRBJ2-7,TGTGCCAGCAGACTAACTAGCGGACTTCACTACGAGCAGTACTTC,CASRLTSGLHYEQYF
TRBV20-1,.,.,TRBJ1-1,TGCAGTGCTATCCCGAACACTGAAGCTTTCTTT,CSAIPNTEAFF
TRBV5-6,.,.,TRBJ1-5,TGTGCCAGCAGCTTGGAGCCAGGCGGCAATCAGCCCCAGCATTTT,CASSLEPGGNQPQHF
TRBV6-6,.,.,TRBJ1-6,TGTGCCAGCAGCCCCAGGGGACGCGACTCACCCCTCCACTTT,CASSPRGRDSPLHF
TRBV30,TRBD1,few,TRBJ1-2,TGTGCCTGGAGTCACCCCGGGACAGGGGGCGGAGGCTACACCTTC,CAWSHPGTGGGGYTF
TRBV21-1,.,.,TRBJ1-3,TGTGCCAGCAGCATCGGGGGACCGGGCGAAAACACCATATATTTT,CASSIGGPGENTIYF
TRBV7-6,TRBD2,.,TRBJ2-5,TGTGCCAGCAGCTCTCCGGCGGGAGGGTCAGAGACCCAGTACTTC,CASSSPAGGSETQYF
TRBV28,.,.,TRBJ2-1,TGTGCCAGCCTAAGGGTGGGGAGCAGCGGAGATGAGCAGTTCTTC,CASLRVGSSGDEQFF
TRBV10-3,.,.,TRBJ2-3,TGTGCCAGCGGAATCGGGCCGTACACAGATACGCAGTATTTT,CASGIGPYTDTQYF
TRBV7-9,.,.,TRBJ2-2,TGTGCCAGCAGCCTTACCGGGGAGCTGTTTTTT,CASSLTGELFF
TRBV14,.,many,TRBJ1-6,TGTGCCAGCAGCCAGGGTGGATGGGGTTCACCCCTCCACTTT,CASSQGGWGSPLHF
TRBV30,.,.,TRBJ2-5,TGTGCCTGGAGTGTACGGGGGAAAAGGGTAGTGGAGACCCAGTACTTC,CAWSVRGKRVVETQYF
TRBV19,.,.,TRBJ2-1,TGTGCCAGTAGGCGGGGAGGGGGCGTCCATGAGCAGTTCTTC,CASRRGGGVHEQFF
TRBV7-2,TRBD2,.,TRBJ2-1,TGTGCCAGCAGCTTGGGACTAGCGGGGGAAGGTGAGCAGTTCTTC,CASSLGLAGEGEQFF
TRBV6-1,.,.,TRBJ2-7,TGTGCCAGCAACCCTCTGGGGGTTTACGAGCAGTACTTC,CASNPLGVYEQYF
TRBV7-3,.,few,TRBJ2-1,TGTGCCAGCAGCTTGGGGGGTACCACCTGGGGTGAGCAGTTCTTC,CASSLGGTTWGEQFF
TRBV19,.,once,TRBJ1-1,TGTGCCAGTAGTATAAAAAACGACAGAGCTAACACTGAAGCTTTCTTT,CASSIKNDRANTEAFF
TRBV7-2,TRBD1,.,TRBJ1-2,TGTGCCAGCAGCTTAGGACAGGGTCTTGGCTACACCTTC,CASSLGQGLGYTF
TRBV11-3,.,.,TRBJ1-5,TGTGCCAGCAGCCTGGGGCAGCCCCAGCATTTT,CASSLGQPQHF